A selection of T cell receptor beta chains follows, all from one sample in a study of shared clonotypes between healthy human individuals. Some clones are missing from TCRdb's copy, which holds only in-frame ones; the method was immunoSEQ multiplex PCR. The profile covers 2.3 million or so clones, with 85% to 95% appearing a single time and 0.3% to 0.4% taken by the ten largest. Source material: naive CD4+ T cells from PBMCs. The origin of the receptors is a man aged 18-30 years in good health. Some clones in this sample may be carry-over from other donors' samples. Both conserved end residues are part of each CDR3. Fields, in order: clone size, V gene, D gene, J gene, CDR3 DNA, CDR3 protein. The D gene is left open where the match is weak. Not all rows give a size; the values are once, few, many and, for expanded clones, a class.

size: .; V: TRBV7-2; D: TRBD1; J: TRBJ1-1; DNA: TGTGCCAGCAGCTTTCGACAGGGGTTCTCTGAAGCTTTCTTT; CDR3: CASSFRQGFSEAFF
size: .; V: TRBV5-1; D: TRBD1; J: TRBJ2-3; DNA: TGCGCCAGCAGCTTGGAATTGCTTGGGACAGCGTATATCACAGATACGCAGTATTTT; CDR3: CASSLELLGTAYITDTQYF
size: .; V: TRBV7-6; D: TRBD2; J: TRBJ2-7; DNA: TGTGCCAGCAGCGTAACTAGCGGGAGGACCTACGAGCAGTACTTC; CDR3: CASSVTSGRTYEQYF
size: .; V: TRBV18; D: .; J: TRBJ1-4; DNA: TGTGCCAGCTCACCAAATCCATATGAAAAACTGTTTTTT; CDR3: CASSPNPYEKLFF
size: .; V: TRBV5-6; D: TRBD2; J: TRBJ2-1; DNA: TGTGCCAGCAGCGGGTTGGTAGCGGGAGAAAGGAATGAGCAGTTCTTC; CDR3: CASSGLVAGERNEQFF
size: .; V: TRBV11-2; D: .; J: TRBJ2-2; DNA: TGTGCCAGCAGCCAGGACAGGAACACCGGGGAGCTGTTTTTT; CDR3: CASSQDRNTGELFF
size: .; V: TRBV6-6; D: TRBD1; J: TRBJ1-2; DNA: TGTGCCAGCAGGCACGACAGGGCCGGGGGCTATGGCTACACCTTC; CDR3: CASRHDRAGGYGYTF
size: .; V: TRBV20-1; D: .; J: TRBJ2-4; DNA: TGCAGTGCTAGAGATTCGGACATTCAGTACTTC; CDR3: CSARDSDIQYF
size: .; V: TRBV13; D: .; J: TRBJ1-5; DNA: TGTGCCAGCAGCTCTGGACACGAGCCGCGGCCCCAGCATTTT; CDR3: CASSSGHEPRPQHF
size: .; V: TRBV9; D: TRBD1; J: TRBJ2-3; DNA: TGTGCCAGCAGCAAAGGACAGGACACAGATACGCAGTATTTT; CDR3: CASSKGQDTDTQYF
size: .; V: TRBV6-6; D: TRBD1; J: TRBJ1-1; DNA: TGTGCCACCCTTAAACAGGGGGTTCAACTGAACACTGAAGCTTTCTTT; CDR3: CATLKQGVQLNTEAFF
size: .; V: TRBV5-1; D: .; J: TRBJ2-7; DNA: TGCGCCAGCAGCCCACTCTCTACCAAGACTTACGAGCAGTACTTC; CDR3: CASSPLSTKTYEQYF
size: .; V: TRBV28; D: .; J: TRBJ2-5; DNA: TGTGCCAGCAGGGGACCGGGATCTTCAAAAGAGACCCAGTACTTC; CDR3: CASRGPGSSKETQYF
size: .; V: TRBV14; D: .; J: TRBJ2-3; DNA: TGTGCCAGCAGCCAGTATGTCCGTAGCACAGATACGCAGTATTTT; CDR3: CASSQYVRSTDTQYF
size: .; V: TRBV9; D: TRBD2; J: TRBJ2-5; DNA: TGTGCCAGCAGCCCTGGGGCTAGCGGGTACCAAGAGACCCAGTACTTC; CDR3: CASSPGASGYQETQYF
size: .; V: TRBV28; D: TRBD1; J: TRBJ1-1; DNA: TGTGCCAGCAGTTCGCCGGGACAGCCGAACACTGAAGCTTTCTTT; CDR3: CASSSPGQPNTEAFF
size: once; V: TRBV10-3; D: .; J: TRBJ2-7; DNA: TGTGCCATCAGTGCCACCGCCTTGGAATACGACGAGCAGTACTTC; CDR3: CAISATALEYDEQYF
size: .; V: TRBV28; D: .; J: TRBJ2-7; DNA: TGTGCCAGCAGTTTAAGAGTGGGTCGGGGGAACTACGAGCAGTACTTC; CDR3: CASSLRVGRGNYEQYF
size: once; V: TRBV7-8; D: TRBD1; J: TRBJ1-5; DNA: TGTGCCAGCAGGCCCGGGACAGGGTATCAGCCCCAGCATTTT; CDR3: CASRPGTGYQPQHF
size: few; V: TRBV2; D: .; J: TRBJ1-2; DNA: TGTGCCAGCACGATTAACTATGGCTACACCTTC; CDR3: CASTINYGYTF
size: .; V: TRBV29-1; D: TRBD2; J: TRBJ2-2; DNA: TGCAGCGTTGCCGGGGAGGGGCTCAACACCGGGGAGCTGTTTTTT; CDR3: CSVAGEGLNTGELFF
size: .; V: TRBV28; D: TRBD1; J: TRBJ1-5; DNA: TGTGCCAGCAGCCGCTCAGGGGGCGGCTATCAGCCCCAGCATTTT; CDR3: CASSRSGGGYQPQHF
size: .; V: TRBV6-5; D: .; J: TRBJ2-2; DNA: TGTGCCAGCACCCAATATAACACCGGGGAGCTGTTTTTT; CDR3: CASTQYNTGELFF
size: .; V: TRBV30; D: TRBD2; J: TRBJ2-3; DNA: TGTGCCTGGAGGTCTAGCGGGGGCACAGATACGCAGTATTTT; CDR3: CAWRSSGGTDTQYF
size: .; V: TRBV30; D: TRBD2; J: TRBJ2-7; DNA: TGTGCCTGGAGTGTACTCTGGCGGGAGGCCGCCCGAGTAGGCGAGCAGTACTTC; CDR3: CAWSVLWREAARVGEQYF
size: .; V: TRBV4-3; D: .; J: TRBJ1-1; DNA: TGCGCCAGCAGCCCCCGGCCGGACATACAGGACACTGAAGCTTTCTTT; CDR3: CASSPRPDIQDTEAFF
size: .; V: TRBV5-8; D: .; J: TRBJ1-2; DNA: TGTGCCAGCAGCCCACAGGGTTATGGCTACACCTTC; CDR3: CASSPQGYGYTF
size: .; V: TRBV9; D: TRBD2; J: TRBJ2-1; DNA: TGTGCCAGCAGCGTAGGACTAGCAGGGTACGATGAGCAGTTCTTC; CDR3: CASSVGLAGYDEQFF
size: .; V: TRBV5-4; D: .; J: TRBJ2-1; DNA: TGTGCCAGCAGCTTGGAGACTAGATATGAGCAGTTCTTC; CDR3: CASSLETRYEQFF
size: .; V: TRBV5-6; D: TRBD2; J: TRBJ2-1; DNA: TGTGCCAGCAGCTTGTTTGGTAGCGGGAAGTTTGACAGTGAGCAGTTCTTC; CDR3: CASSLFGSGKFDSEQFF
size: .; V: TRBV5-1; D: TRBD1; J: TRBJ2-7; DNA: TGCGCCAGCAAAATCTTAGGGGGCGTAAACGAGCAGTACTTC; CDR3: CASKILGGVNEQYF
size: .; V: TRBV28; D: .; J: TRBJ1-6; DNA: TGTGCCAGCAGTTCCGGGACGGCCGGCAATTCACCCCTCCACTTT; CDR3: CASSSGTAGNSPLHF
size: .; V: TRBV9; D: .; J: TRBJ1-3; DNA: TGTGCCAGCAGCTTAATTGCCGGGGTAGGCTCTGGAAACACCATATATTTT; CDR3: CASSLIAGVGSGNTIYF
size: .; V: TRBV6-5; D: TRBD2; J: TRBJ2-1; DNA: TGTGCCAGCAGTCTAGCGGGAACCCACAATGAGCAGTTCTTC; CDR3: CASSLAGTHNEQFF
size: .; V: TRBV19; D: .; J: TRBJ2-3; DNA: TGTGCCACAGGACGGACAAATCAGGGTCCAGATACGCAGTATTTT; CDR3: CATGRTNQGPDTQYF
size: .; V: TRBV11-3; D: .; J: TRBJ2-1; DNA: TGTGCCAGCAGCTTAGCGGGGTACAATGAGCAGTTCTTC; CDR3: CASSLAGYNEQFF
size: .; V: TRBV19; D: .; J: TRBJ1-1; DNA: TGTGCCAGTAGTATACAGGGACTCGCTGAAGCTTTCTTT; CDR3: CASSIQGLAEAFF
size: .; V: TRBV6-5; D: .; J: TRBJ2-3; DNA: TGTGCCAGCCGAAAGGTCGGAGGCACAGATACGCAGTATTTT; CDR3: CASRKVGGTDTQYF
size: .; V: TRBV29-1; D: .; J: TRBJ2-5; DNA: TGCAGCTTCCAGAGGGATATCCAAGAGACCCAGTACTTC; CDR3: CSFQRDIQETQYF
size: once; V: TRBV2; D: .; J: TRBJ1-1; DNA: TGTGCCAGCAGGGTAGAATTGGGGAACACTGAAGCTTTCTTT; CDR3: CASRVELGNTEAFF
size: once; V: TRBV4-3; D: TRBD1; J: TRBJ2-1; DNA: TGCGCCAGCAGCCAAGATCCGGGACAGGCCGATGAGCAGTTCTTC; CDR3: CASSQDPGQADEQFF
size: .; V: TRBV14; D: .; J: TRBJ1-1; DNA: TGTGCCAGCAGCCAAGCGATGAACACTGAAGCTTTCTTT; CDR3: CASSQAMNTEAFF
size: .; V: TRBV28; D: TRBD1; J: TRBJ1-1; DNA: TGTGCCAGCAGTGGGGGTAACAGGGGCAACACTGAAGCTTTCTTT; CDR3: CASSGGNRGNTEAFF
size: once; V: TRBV5-1; D: TRBD2; J: TRBJ2-2; DNA: TGCGCCAGCAGTTTACAAGCGGGAGGGCCAAAGACCGGGGAGCTGTTTTTT; CDR3: CASSLQAGGPKTGELFF
size: .; V: TRBV30; D: .; J: TRBJ2-2; DNA: TGTGCCTGGAGTGTGGGGAACACCGGGGAGCTGTTTTTT; CDR3: CAWSVGNTGELFF